This T cell receptor (beta chain) came from a study of shared clonotypes between healthy human individuals. Germline CDR1 is SGHDT and CDR2 is YYEEEE. Trimming removed 1 base from V and 1 base from J, with 11 bases in between. The CDR3 extends over 15 amino acids. Study-wide findings and caveats: Some naive CD4 clonotypes, around 5%, turned up in common across four donors. Sequencing depth was expected to affect clonotype sharing among donors.

Concerning this clone itself: Antigen unknown.

Repertoires were generated with immunoSEQ multiplex PCR, while TCRdb's copy carries only in-frame clones and drops some. The sample lists 2 million to 2.5 million clones, around 95% occurring once. Partitioning of CD4+ cells yielded a CD45RA+ naive subset and a CD45RA-negative memory subset. The chain joins TRBV5-6 to TRBJ1-1; D remains unclear. The clonotype originates from a man younger than 30 in good health. Sequences were obtained from naive CD4+ T cells sorted from blood. Stated subset: CD45RA+ positively selected. Here the CDR3 reads CASSLIGFQNTEAFF. CDR3 nucleotide sequence: TGTGCCAGCAGCTTGATAGGATTTCAGAACACTGAAGCTTTCTTT.